The 2 T cell receptor beta chains reported below all come from one sample, sequenced in a study of cytomegalovirus exposure and HLA in healthy donors. PCR amplification relied on 60 Vbeta primers (plus 13 Jbeta primers). The assay was immunoSEQ multiplex PCR, and TCRdb's table has in-frame clones only and misses some. The table has approximately 150,000 clones, approximately 83% seen once. Material: PBMCs. The receptors were sampled from a male donor in good health and CMV-seronegative.

This clone was counted once. This rearrangement joins TRBV30 to TRBJ1-5; TRBD1 is a possible D gene (6 bases). Germline loops: CDR1 GTSNPN, CDR2 SVGIG (reference sequence). V lost 0 bases, J lost 2 bases, and 8 bases lay in between. CDR3 size: 14 residues. This CDR3 reads CAWSVQGGNQPQHF. In DNA form, the CDR3 reads TGTGCCTGGAGTGTACAGGGCGGCAATCAGCCCCAGCATTTT.

This sequence joins TRBV4-1 and TRBJ2-2; TRBD1 might be the D (5 bases). In germline, CDR1 is MGHRA, CDR2 YSYEKL. Trimming took off 4 bases at V and 1 base at J, with 16 bases between the two ends. The CDR3 contains 17 residues. The CDR3 spells CASSPIGRGLNTGELFF. For the CDR3, the DNA is TGCGCCAGCAGCCCCATCGGTAGGGGCCTGAACACCGGGGAGCTGTTTTTT.